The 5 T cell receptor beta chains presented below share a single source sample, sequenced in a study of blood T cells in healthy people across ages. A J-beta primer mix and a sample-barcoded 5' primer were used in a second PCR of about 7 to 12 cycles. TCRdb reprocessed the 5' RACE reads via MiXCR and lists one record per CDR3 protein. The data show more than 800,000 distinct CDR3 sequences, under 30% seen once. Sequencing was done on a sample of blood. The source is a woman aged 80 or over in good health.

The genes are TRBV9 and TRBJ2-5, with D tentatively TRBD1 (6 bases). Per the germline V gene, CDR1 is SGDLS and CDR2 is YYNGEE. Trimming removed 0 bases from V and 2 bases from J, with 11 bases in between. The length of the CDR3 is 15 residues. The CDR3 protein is CASSVGGQTQETQYF. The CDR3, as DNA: TGTGCCAGCAGCGTAGGGGGACAAACACAAGAGACCCAGTACTTC. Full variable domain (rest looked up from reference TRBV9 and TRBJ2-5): DSGVTQTPKHLITATGQRVTLRCSPRSGDLSVYWYQQSLDQGLQFLIQYYNGEERAKGNILERFSAQQFPDLHSELNLSSLELGDSALYFCASSVGGQTQETQYFGPGTRLLVL.

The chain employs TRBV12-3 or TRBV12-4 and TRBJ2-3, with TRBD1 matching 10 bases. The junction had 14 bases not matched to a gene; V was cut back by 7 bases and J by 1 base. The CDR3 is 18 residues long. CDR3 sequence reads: CASTKPLGTGVGTDTQYF. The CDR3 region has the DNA TGTGCCAGCACCAAGCCGTTGGGGACAGGGGTGGGCACAGATACGCAGTATTTT.

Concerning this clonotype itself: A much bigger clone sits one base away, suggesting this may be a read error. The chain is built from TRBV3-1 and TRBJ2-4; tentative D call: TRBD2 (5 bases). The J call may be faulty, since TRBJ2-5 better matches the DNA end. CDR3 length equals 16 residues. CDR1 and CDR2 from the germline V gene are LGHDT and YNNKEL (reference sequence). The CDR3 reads CASSQDARTRGETQYF. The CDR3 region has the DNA TGTGCCAGCAGCCAAGATGCTAGAACCAGAGGGGAGACCCAGTACTTC.

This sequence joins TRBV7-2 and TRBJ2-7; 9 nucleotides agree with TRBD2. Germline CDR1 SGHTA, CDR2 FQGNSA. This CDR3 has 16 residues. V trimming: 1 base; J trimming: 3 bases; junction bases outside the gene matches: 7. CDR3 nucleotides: TGTGCCAGCAGCTTAGGCCCTAGCGGGAACGACTACGAGCAGTACTTC. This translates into CASSLGPSGNDYEQYF.

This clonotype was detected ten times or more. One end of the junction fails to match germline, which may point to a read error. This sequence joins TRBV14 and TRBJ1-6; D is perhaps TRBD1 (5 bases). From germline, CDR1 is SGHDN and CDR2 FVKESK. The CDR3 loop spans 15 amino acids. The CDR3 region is CASSLQGTYNSPLHF. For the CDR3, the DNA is TGCGCCAGCAGCTTGCAGGGCACCTATAATTCACCCCTCCACTTT.